The 30 T cell receptor beta chains in this list originate from one sample, sequenced in a study of blood T cell repertoires in COVID-19. The repertoire was sequenced with immunoSEQ multiplex PCR; TCRdb's copy has only in-frame clones and lacks some. The sample yields approximately 150,000 clones, 80% to 90% seen once. The sample comprised peripheral blood. Receptors originate from a man between 18 and 29 years old with COVID-19, enrolled during active disease.

The rearrangement uses TRBV19 and TRBJ1-2; D remains ambiguous. Germline V gene lookup returns CDR1 LNHDA and CDR2 SQIVND (reference sequence). V was trimmed by 4 bases and J by 4 bases, leaving 7 bases between them. The CDR3 consists of 12 residues. CDR3 nucleotide sequence: TGTGCCAGTAGTAGCGGGGTCTATGGCTACACCTTC. Residues: CASSSGVYGYTF.

For the CDR3, the DNA is TGTGCCAGCAGCTTGTCAGGTTCCTCTGGAAACACCATATATTTT. Translation: CASSLSGSSGNTIYF. This chain uses TRBV7-9 with TRBJ1-3; no clear D. CDR3 size: 15 residues. The V end was cut by 3 bases, the J end by 0 bases, with 9 bases between. Germline assignment: CDR1 SEHNR and CDR2 FQNEAQ (reference sequence).

The chain links TRBV29-1 to TRBJ2-1, with 9 bases identical to TRBD2. Germline CDR1 and CDR2: SQVTM and ANQGSEA. The CDR3 runs 15 residues. The trim removed 6 bases at V and 5 bases at J, leaving 11 bases unmatched. The chain's CDR3 is CSVYPSTSGDNEQFF. As DNA, the CDR3 is TGCAGCGTCTATCCCTCGACTAGCGGAGACAATGAGCAGTTCTTC.

Written as DNA, the CDR3 is TGCAGTGCCGAGCTTAATGAAAAACTGTTTTTT. Its translation: CSAELNEKLFF. The chain is built from TRBV20-1 and TRBJ1-4; D ambiguous. This CDR3 contains 11 residues. Germline V lookup: CDR1 DFQATT, CDR2 SNEGSKA (reference sequence). V was trimmed by 6 bases and J by 4 bases, leaving 6 bases between them.

CDR3 DNA: TGTGCCAGCAGTTACGGCGGCGGGAGGAAATCCTACGAGCAGTACTTC. As protein: CASSYGGGRKSYEQYF. This chain connects TRBV6-2 or TRBV6-3 to TRBJ2-7; TRBD2 matches at 8 bases. The germline V gene encodes CDR1 MNHEY and CDR2 SVGEGT. The CDR3 sequence is 16 residues long. The V and J ends lost 2 bases and 1 base, in that order; junction bases with no gene match: 7.

The chain employs TRBV9 and TRBJ2-2; tentative D call: TRBD2 (6 bases). Between the trimmed V and J ends, which lost 3 bases and 2 bases, there was a span of 14 bases. There are 16 residues in the CDR3. Germline CDR1 is SGDLS and CDR2 is YYNGEE. The DNA for the CDR3 is TGTGCCAGCAGCGCAAACCGGGACTCCAACACCGGGGAGCTGTTTTTT. The encoded protein is CASSANRDSNTGELFF.

Concerning this clone: The same CDR3 also results from other DNA sequences found in this sample. This chain uses TRBV5-8 with TRBJ2-7; no clear D gene. CDR3 length: 12 amino acids. V lost 1 base and J lost 2, with 4 bases in between. Germline V CDR1 and CDR2: SGHTS, YDEGEE. This CDR3 reads CASSLSAYEQYF. The CDR3 DNA reads TGTGCCAGCAGCTTGAGCGCCTACGAGCAGTACTTC.

The chain uses TRBV4-1 and TRBJ2-7; 8 positions agree with TRBD2. The J segment lost 6 bases and the V segment lost 0 bases, leaving 7 bases of the junction unmatched. The CDR3 is made up of 15 amino acids. The germline V gene encodes CDR1 MGHRA and CDR2 YSYEKL. CDR3 nucleotides: TGCGCCAGCAGCCAAGACCTCGGGAGGGCCGCCGAGCAGTACTTC. This translates into CASSQDLGRAAEQYF.

About this clone: Other DNA sequences in this sample translate to the same CDR3. This chain joins TRBV30 and TRBJ2-1; 7 bases are shared with TRBD2. The V gene's germline CDR1 is GTSNPN and CDR2 SVGIG (reference sequence). V was clipped by 1 base and J by 4 bases; unmatched bases: 7. The CDR3 totals 15 residues. The CDR3 DNA sequence: TGTGCCTGGAGTGGCGGGAGAACCCCATACAATGAGCAGTTCTTC. Protein sequence: CAWSGGRTPYNEQFF.

The chain joins TRBV5-6 to TRBJ2-3, with TRBD1 identical over 8 bases. The CDR3 has 17 residues. V lost 4 bases and J lost 0; bases outside the gene matches: 10. Germline V gives CDR1 SGHDT, CDR2 YYEEEE. CDR3 sequence (DNA): TGTGCCAGCAGCGGTGGACAGGGAACGACTAGCACAGATACGCAGTATTTT. Encoded protein: CASSGGQGTTSTDTQYF.

This chain connects TRBV7-6 to TRBJ2-1, with 9 bases fitting TRBD2. CDR1 is SGHVS and CDR2 is FNYEAQ in the germline V gene. CDR3 length equals 18 residues. The V gene end was trimmed by 2 bases and the J gene end by 6 bases; junction bases not matched to a gene: 14. CDR3 residues: CASSLKGDPSGAPNEQFF. The CDR3 nucleotides read TGTGCCAGCAGCTTAAAAGGGGACCCTAGCGGGGCCCCCAATGAGCAGTTCTTC.

This chain connects TRBV9 to TRBJ2-7, with 7 bases fitting TRBD1. Germline trimming cut 0 bases from V and 4 bases from J; bases unmatched to any gene: 7. Germline V gives CDR1 SGDLS, CDR2 YYNGEE. CDR3 length: 15 amino acids. DNA of the CDR3: TGTGCCAGCAGCGTAGACGGAAGGGGGCAATACGAGCAGTACTTC. The encoded protein is CASSVDGRGQYEQYF.

A single count supports this clone. The gene calls are TRBV4-1 and TRBJ2-7, with 9 bases identical to TRBD2. The CDR3 spans 15 residues. Germline CDR1 is MGHRA and CDR2 is YSYEKL. Trimming cost V 1 base and J 2 bases; bases outside gene matches: 3. The CDR3 DNA follows: TGCGCCAGCAGCCAAGTACTAGCGGGTGCCTACGAGCAGTACTTC. Protein product: CASSQVLAGAYEQYF.

The V call is TRBV5-1, the J call TRBJ1-1; a possible D gene is TRBD1 (6 bases). Germline CDR1 SGHRS, CDR2 YFSETQ. This CDR3 is 15 amino acids long. Trimming cost V 0 bases and J 4 bases, with 13 bases left between them. The CDR3 sequence is CASSLAGTPSTEAFF. The DNA for the CDR3 is TGCGCCAGCAGCTTGGCCGGGACACCGAGCACTGAAGCTTTCTTT.

The rearrangement joins TRBV4-1 to TRBJ1-2; TRBD1 aligns across 12 bases. The CDR3 runs to 17 residues. The germline V gene encodes CDR1 MGHRA and CDR2 YSYEKL. With V trimmed by 4 bases and J by 7 bases, 13 bases remained unmatched. CDR3 loop: CASSPTGQGASRGGYTF. The CDR3 region has the DNA TGCGCCAGCAGCCCTACGGGACAGGGGGCCTCGCGGGGTGGCTACACCTTC.

About this clone itself: The junction and the germline gene differ at one end; a read error may be behind it. V gene TRBV27 combines with J gene TRBJ2-7; 8 bases line up with TRBD2. Germline loops: CDR1 MNHEY, CDR2 SMNVEV (reference sequence). The CDR3 has 15 amino acids. CDR3: CASSVSSGSIDEQYF. The CDR3 bases are TGTGCCAGCAGTGTATCAAGCGGGAGTATCGACGAGCAGTACTTC.

This chain connects TRBV6-2 or TRBV6-3 to TRBJ1-2; weak D call: TRBD1 (5 bases). This CDR3 spans 16 amino acids. The germline V gene encodes CDR1 MNHEY and CDR2 SVGEGT. V lost 4 bases to trimming and J lost 2 bases, with 17 bases between them. The CDR3 bases are TGTGCCAGCAGTTTCCGGCCTCGGGGGGGAAACTATGGCTACACCTTC. It specifies CASSFRPRGGNYGYTF.

This clone was recorded once. The CDR3 here is CASSLGDNLRGGYTF. The CDR3 nucleotides read TGTGCCAGCTCACTAGGGGACAACCTACGGGGAGGCTACACCTTC. This chain uses TRBV18 with TRBJ1-2; D might be TRBD1 (6 bases). V gave up 4 bases and J gave up 8 bases, with 20 bases separating them. The CDR3 spans 15 residues. Per the germline V gene, CDR1 is KGHSH and CDR2 is LQKENI.

As DNA, the CDR3 is TGTGCCAGCGCTTCGAGACTACGTGATACGCAGTATTTT. It specifies CASASRLRDTQYF. This chain links TRBV7-2 with TRBJ2-3, with TRBD2 as a possible D gene (5 bases). Looked up from germline, CDR1 is SGHTA and CDR2 is FQGNSA. The V end lost 8 bases, the J end lost 6 bases, and 15 bases lay between the germline ends. This CDR3 is built from 13 residues.

V and J are TRBV3-1 (or the pseudogene TRBV3-2) and TRBJ1-3, with TRBD1 identical over 7 bases. This CDR3 spans 21 amino acids. The germline V gene has CDR1 LGHDT and CDR2 YNNKEL (reference sequence). The J segment lost 0 bases and the V segment lost 0 bases, leaving 17 bases of the junction unmatched. The CDR3 DNA is TGTGCCAGCAGCCAAGATTTCTTGGTCGGACAGGCCAGTAACTCTGGAAACACCATATATTTT. Protein: CASSQDFLVGQASNSGNTIYF.

The chain is built from TRBV12-3 or TRBV12-4 and TRBJ2-7, with a weak D call TRBD2 (5 bases). V was clipped by 5 bases and J by 6 bases, with 11 bases between them. This CDR3 is 12 amino acids long. CDR3 sequence reads: CASSRGPSEQYF. CDR3 DNA sequence: TGTGCCAGCAGTCGAGGGCCCAGCGAGCAGTACTTC.

The chain has TRBV5-4 and TRBJ1-6, with D hard to call. Looked up from germline, CDR1 is SGHNT and CDR2 is YYREEE (reference sequence). Trimming cost V 0 bases and J 9 bases, with 13 bases left between them. The CDR3 is made up of 15 amino acids. CDR3 loop: CASSLDGRGGSPLHF. In nucleotides, the CDR3 is TGTGCCAGCAGCTTGGACGGGCGGGGAGGTTCACCCCTCCACTTT.

The V call is TRBV15, the J call TRBJ1-2; 10 bases map to TRBD1. CDR1 and CDR2 from the germline V gene are LNHNV and YYDKDF (reference sequence). The CDR3 has 16 amino acids. Trimming removed 1 base from V and 4 bases from J; junction bases left unmatched: 6. The CDR3 spells CATSRGDRGASYGYTF. In nucleotides, the CDR3 is TGTGCCACCAGCAGAGGGGACAGGGGAGCGAGCTATGGCTACACCTTC.

The chain has TRBV5-1 and TRBJ2-7; D possibly corresponds to TRBD1 (6 bases). V was shortened by 1 base and J by 6 bases, with 17 bases between the two germline ends. The germline V gene encodes CDR1 SGHRS and CDR2 YFSETQ. The CDR3 extends over 15 amino acids. CDR3 protein: CASSLYTGQRAEQYF. In DNA form, the CDR3 reads TGCGCCAGCAGCTTGTACACAGGACAGAGGGCCGAGCAGTACTTC. Full variable domain (outside the CDR3, taken from reference TRBV5-1 and TRBJ2-7): KAGVTQTPRYLIKTRGQQVTLSCSPISGHRSVSWYQQTPGQGLQFLFEYFSETQRNKGNFPGRFSGRQFSNSRSEMNVSTLELGDSALYLCASSLYTGQRAEQYFGPGTRLTVT.

This clone was detected a few times. The gene calls are TRBV5-5 and TRBJ1-2; maybe TRBD1 (5 bases). The V end was cut by 0 bases, the J end by 3 bases, with 12 bases between. Germline assignment: CDR1 SGHKS and CDR2 YYEKEE (reference sequence). This CDR3 region has 15 residues. The CDR3 loop reads CASSLEKGFHYGYTF. DNA of the CDR3: TGTGCCAGCAGCTTGGAGAAGGGGTTTCACTATGGCTACACCTTC.

This clone is a singleton in its sample. The gene calls are TRBV10-2 and TRBJ1-1; D uncertain. CDR1 and CDR2 from the germline V gene are WSHSY and SAAADI. This CDR3 region has 13 residues. V gave up 3 bases and J gave up 4 bases, with 9 bases separating them. CDR3 nucleotide sequence: TGCGCCAGCAGTGAACAGCGGGGCACTGAAGCTTTCTTT. It encodes CASSEQRGTEAFF.

The V gene is TRBV24-1, the J gene TRBJ2-1, with D possibly matching TRBD1 (6 bases). Germline lookup yields CDR1 KGHDR and CDR2 SFDVKD. V lost 4 bases and J lost 4, with 13 bases in between. The CDR3 covers 15 residues. The CDR3 DNA follows: TGTGCCACCAGTGAACGACAGGCCGGGTACAATGAGCAGTTCTTC. This translates into CATSERQAGYNEQFF.

This clone was found once. CDR3 sequence: CASSIGGTGALSASGYTF. As DNA, the CDR3 is TGTGCCAGTAGTATAGGCGGGACAGGGGCCCTATCTGCGTCTGGCTACACCTTC. The V gene is TRBV19, the J gene TRBJ1-2, with 10 nucleotides matching TRBD1. With 1 base clipped from V and 7 bases from J, the junction kept 15 bases outside the gene matches. CDR1 and CDR2 from the germline V gene are LNHDA and SQIVND (reference sequence). The CDR3 runs to 18 residues.

This clone was counted between two and nine times. This chain links TRBV7-9 with TRBJ2-7; possible D gene TRBD1, 5 bases. The V gene lost 6 bases and the J gene lost 5 bases, with 20 bases spanning the gap. Germline CDR1 is SEHNR and CDR2 is FQNEAQ (reference sequence). This CDR3 comprises 15 residues. The CDR3 DNA is TGTGCCAGCAGGTACCACGAGACAGAAGGCAACGAGCAGTACTTC. This sequence encodes CASRYHETEGNEQYF.

CDR3 DNA sequence: TGTGCCATCAGTTCGGAGGCGGGTAGCACAGATACGCAGTATTTT. Protein sequence: CAISSEAGSTDTQYF. The genes are TRBV10-3 and TRBJ2-3, with D tentatively TRBD2 (5 bases). CDR1 is ENHRY, CDR2 SYGVKD, per germline. The V and J ends lost 5 bases and 0 bases respectively, with 12 bases between them. This CDR3 region has 15 residues.